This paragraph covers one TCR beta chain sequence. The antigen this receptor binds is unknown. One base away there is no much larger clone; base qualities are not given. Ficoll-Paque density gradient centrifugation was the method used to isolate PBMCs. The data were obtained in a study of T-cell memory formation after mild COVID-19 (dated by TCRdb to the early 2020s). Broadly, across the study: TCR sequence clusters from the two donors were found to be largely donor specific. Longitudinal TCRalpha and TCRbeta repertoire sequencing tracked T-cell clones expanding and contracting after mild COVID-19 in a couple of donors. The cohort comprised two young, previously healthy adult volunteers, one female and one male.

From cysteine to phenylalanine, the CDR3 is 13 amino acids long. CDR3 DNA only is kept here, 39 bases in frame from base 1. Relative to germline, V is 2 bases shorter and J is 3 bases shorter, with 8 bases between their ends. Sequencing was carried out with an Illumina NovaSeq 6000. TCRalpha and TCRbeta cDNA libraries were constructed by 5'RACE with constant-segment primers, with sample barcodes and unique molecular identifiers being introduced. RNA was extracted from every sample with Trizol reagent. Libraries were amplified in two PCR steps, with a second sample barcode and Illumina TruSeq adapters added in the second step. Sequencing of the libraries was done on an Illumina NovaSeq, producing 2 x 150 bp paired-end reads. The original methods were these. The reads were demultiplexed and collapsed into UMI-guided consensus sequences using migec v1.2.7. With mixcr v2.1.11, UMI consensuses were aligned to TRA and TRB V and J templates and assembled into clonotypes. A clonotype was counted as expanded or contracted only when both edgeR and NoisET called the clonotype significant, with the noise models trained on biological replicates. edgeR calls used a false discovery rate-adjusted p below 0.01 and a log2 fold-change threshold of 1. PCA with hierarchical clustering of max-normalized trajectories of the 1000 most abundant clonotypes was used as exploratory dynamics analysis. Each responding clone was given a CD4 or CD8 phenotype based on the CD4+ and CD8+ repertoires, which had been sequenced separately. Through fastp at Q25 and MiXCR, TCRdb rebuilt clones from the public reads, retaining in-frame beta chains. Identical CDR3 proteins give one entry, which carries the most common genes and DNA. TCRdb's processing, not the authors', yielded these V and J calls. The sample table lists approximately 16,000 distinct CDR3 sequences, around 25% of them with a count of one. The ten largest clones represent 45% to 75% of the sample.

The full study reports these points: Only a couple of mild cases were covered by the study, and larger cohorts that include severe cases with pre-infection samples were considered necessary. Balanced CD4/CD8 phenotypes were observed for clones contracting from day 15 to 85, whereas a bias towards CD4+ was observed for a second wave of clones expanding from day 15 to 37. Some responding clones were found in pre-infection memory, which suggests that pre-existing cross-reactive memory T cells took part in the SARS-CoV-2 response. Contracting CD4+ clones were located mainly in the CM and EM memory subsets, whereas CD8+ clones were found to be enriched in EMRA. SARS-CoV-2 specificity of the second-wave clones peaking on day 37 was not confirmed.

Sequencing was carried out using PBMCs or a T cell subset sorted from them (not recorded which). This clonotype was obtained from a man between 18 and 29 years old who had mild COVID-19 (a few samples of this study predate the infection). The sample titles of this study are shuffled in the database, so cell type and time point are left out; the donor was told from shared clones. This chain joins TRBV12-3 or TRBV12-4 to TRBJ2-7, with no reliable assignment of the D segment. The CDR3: CASSLRPVYEQYF. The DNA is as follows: TGTGCCAGCAGTTTACGCCCCGTCTACGAGCAGTACTTC.